A selection of T cell receptor beta chains follows, all from one sample in a study of blood T cell repertoires in COVID-19. Profiling relied on immunoSEQ multiplex PCR, and the TCRdb table lists in-frame clones only, not all of them. The sample has some 110,000 clones; under 90% are singletons. Sample: peripheral blood. The receptors here all came from a woman aged 55-75 years with acute or convalescent COVID-19. Each CDR3 is given with its conserved first and last residue. Fields, in order: CDR3 length, V gene, J gene, CDR3 protein.

>14|TRBV28|TRBJ1-2
CASRSGQLNYGYTF
>13|TRBV9|TRBJ1-1
CASSSRGLTEAFF
>14|TRBV18|TRBJ1-6
CASLGEGADSPLHF
>16|TRBV18|TRBJ2-1
CASSLSAGRSYNEQFF
>14|TRBV15|TRBJ1-2
CATSRERGPYGYTF
>14|TRBV3-1/TRBV3-2|TRBJ1-2
CASSPAATNYGYTF
>14|TRBV27|TRBJ1-1
CASSRLNRGTEAFF
>15|TRBV10-1|TRBJ2-5
CASSPRGAGEETQYF
>15|TRBV7-2|TRBJ1-3
CASSSAGSSGNTIYF
>14|TRBV3-1/TRBV3-2|TRBJ2-1
CASSQAGELNEQFF
>14|TRBV18|TRBJ1-2
CASSTPTGNYGYTF